The sequence of this T cell receptor (beta chain) was determined in a study of cytomegalovirus exposure and HLA in healthy donors. Points from the study as a whole: In a later analysis, a missense DCLRE1C variant was linked to TCR beta V- and J-gene trimming. One later analysis reportedly identified an Asian-associated ancestry cluster that showed fewer N-insertions than the 666-donor mean.

Primers: 60 Vbeta forward and 13 Jbeta reverse. The method was immunoSEQ multiplex PCR; TCRdb's version includes in-frame clones alone and lacks a portion of them. The data contain 120,000 or so clones, approximately 80% of them singletons. This clone has only one observation. Its cognate antigen is unknown. The CDR3 is 16 residues long. Looked up from germline, CDR1 is MDHEN and CDR2 is SYDVKM. The ends lost 9 bases at V and 0 bases at J; junction bases unmatched: 12. Sequences were obtained from PBMCs. This sequence originates from a man aged 35 to 55 in good health and CMV-seronegative. V gene TRBV28 combines with J gene TRBJ2-5; 8 bases map to TRBD1. CDR3 in amino acids: CASIPNVGQDQETQYF. CDR3 nucleotides: TGTGCCAGTATTCCTAATGTGGGACAGGACCAAGAGACCCAGTACTTC.